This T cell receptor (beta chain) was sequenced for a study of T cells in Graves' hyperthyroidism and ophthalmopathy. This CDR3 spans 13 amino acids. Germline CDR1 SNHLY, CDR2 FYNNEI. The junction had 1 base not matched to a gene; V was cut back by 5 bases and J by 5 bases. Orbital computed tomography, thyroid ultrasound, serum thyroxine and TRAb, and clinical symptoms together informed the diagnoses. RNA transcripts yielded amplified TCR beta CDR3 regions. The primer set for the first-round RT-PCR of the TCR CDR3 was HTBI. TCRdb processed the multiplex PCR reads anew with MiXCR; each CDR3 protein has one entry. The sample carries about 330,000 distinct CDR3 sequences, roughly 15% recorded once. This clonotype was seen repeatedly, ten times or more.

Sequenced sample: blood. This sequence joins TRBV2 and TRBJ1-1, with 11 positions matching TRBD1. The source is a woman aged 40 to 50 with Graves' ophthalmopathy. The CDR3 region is CASSWDRGTEAFF. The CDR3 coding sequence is TGTGCCAGCAGTTGGGACAGGGGGACTGAAGCTTTCTTT.